Shown below are 10 T cell receptor beta chains from a single sample sequenced in a study of cytomegalovirus exposure and HLA in healthy donors. Use of 60 Vbeta and 13 Jbeta primers characterized the PCR. Sequencing was performed with immunoSEQ multiplex PCR; in TCRdb, only in-frame clones are kept and a portion is missing. The sample lists roughly 120,000 clones; roughly four fifths were seen once. Sequences were obtained from PBMCs. The source of these receptors is a woman younger than 45 in good health and CMV-seropositive.

The genes are TRBV7-2 and TRBJ2-2; the D gene is possibly TRBD2 (7 bases). Trimming took 2 bases from V and 6 from J, leaving 16 bases between them. Germline lookup yields CDR1 SGHTA and CDR2 FQGNSA. This CDR3 comprises 16 residues. The CDR3 spells CASSLIGGRTAGELFF. The DNA for the CDR3 is TGTGCCAGCAGCTTAATCGGGGGGCGAACGGCCGGGGAGCTGTTTTTT.

The rearrangement links TRBV7-2 to TRBJ2-5; TRBD2 is a possible D gene (5 bases). This CDR3 region has 15 residues. Germline CDR1 is SGHTA and CDR2 is FQGNSA. Trimming removed 1 base from V and 7 bases from J, with 16 bases in between. The CDR3, as DNA: TGTGCCAGCAGCTTAGACTCGACTACCCCAGGGACCCAGTACTTC. Translated: CASSLDSTTPGTQYF. The full variable domain, with the rest looked up from reference TRBV7-2 and TRBJ2-5, is GAGVSQSPSNKVTEKGKDVELRCDPISGHTALYWYRQSLGQGLEFLIYFQGNSAPDKSGLPSDRFSAERTGGSVSTLTIQRTQQEDSAVYLCASSLDSTTPGTQYFGPGTRLLVL.

This rearrangement joins TRBV9 to TRBJ2-3, with 7 positions matching TRBD2. This CDR3 spans 16 amino acids. CDR1 is SGDLS and CDR2 is YYNGEE in the germline V gene. J lost 2 bases, V lost 0 bases, and 6 bases had no gene match. For the CDR3, the DNA is TGTGCCAGCAGCGTAGGGCTAGCGGAGGCCACAGATACGCAGTATTTT. The encoded protein is CASSVGLAEATDTQYF. Complete variable domain (other parts from reference TRBV9 and TRBJ2-3): DSGVTQTPKHLITATGQRVTLRCSPRSGDLSVYWYQQSLDQGLQFLIQYYNGEERAKGNILERFSAQQFPDLHSELNLSSLELGDSALYFCASSVGLAEATDTQYFGPGTRLTVL.

This chain uses TRBV6-5 with TRBJ2-5, with TRBD2 identical over 8 bases. The J call is uncertain, as TRBJ2-7 better fits the DNA end. Per germline, CDR1 MNHEY and CDR2 SVGAGI. The CDR3 runs 15 residues. In nucleotides, the CDR3 is TGTGCCAGCAGTTACGGCTTGAGCGGGGGTTACGAGCAGTACTTC. This gives the protein CASSYGLSGGYEQYF.

The chain uses TRBV5-5 and TRBJ2-5, with 8 bases aligning to TRBD1. This CDR3 has 16 residues. The J segment lost 2 bases and the V segment lost 4 bases, leaving 10 bases of the junction unmatched. Looked up from germline, CDR1 is SGHKS and CDR2 is YYEKEE (reference sequence). This CDR3 reads CASSVGQGSGQETQYF. The CDR3 DNA sequence: TGTGCCAGCAGCGTCGGACAGGGAAGTGGACAAGAGACCCAGTACTTC. The complete variable domain, with remaining parts taken from reference TRBV5-5 and TRBJ2-5, reads DAGVTQSPTHLIKTRGQQVTLRCSPISGHKSVSWYQQVLGQGPQFIFQYYEKEERGRGNFPDRFSARQFPNYSSELNVNALLLGDSALYLCASSVGQGSGQETQYFGPGTRLLVL.

V and J are TRBV11-2 and TRBJ1-2; maybe TRBD1 (5 bases). Germline V lookup: CDR1 SGHAT, CDR2 FQNNGV. CDR3 length equals 14 residues. V gave up 2 bases and J gave up 11 bases, with 18 bases separating them. CDR3 in amino acids: CASSLTLPIQGYTF. The CDR3 coding sequence is TGTGCCAGCAGCTTAACCCTCCCCATCCAGGGATACACCTTC.

V usage is TRBV4-3 and J usage is TRBJ2-3; TRBD2 matches 7 bases. Germline assignment: CDR1 LGHNA and CDR2 YSLEER. This CDR3 has 16 residues. The J segment lost 1 base and the V segment lost 1 base, leaving 5 bases of the junction unmatched. CDR3 loop: CASSQAPGLGTDTQYF. Written as DNA, the CDR3 is TGCGCCAGCAGCCAAGCCCCAGGACTAGGCACAGATACGCAGTATTTT.

J is TRBJ1-2 and V is TRBV7-2; 7 bases map to TRBD1. This CDR3 has 15 amino acids. Germline assignment: CDR1 SGHTA and CDR2 FQGNSA. The trim removed 0 bases at V and 8 bases at J, leaving 9 bases unmatched. The CDR3 is CASSLADRALRGYTF. The CDR3 DNA is TGTGCCAGCAGCTTAGCAGACAGGGCCCTAAGGGGCTACACCTTC.

V is TRBV6-5 and J is TRBJ2-2, with a possible D match to TRBD2 (5 bases). V dropped 0 bases and J dropped 6 bases, with 14 bases sitting between them. This CDR3 has 16 residues. Germline CDR1 reads MNHEY; CDR2 reads SVGAGI. The CDR3 region is CASSYSGVRDAGELFF. In DNA form, the CDR3 reads TGTGCCAGCAGTTACTCAGGAGTGAGGGATGCCGGGGAGCTGTTTTTT.

This chain uses TRBV9 with TRBJ2-3; no firm D call. The CDR3 covers 13 residues. With 0 bases removed from V and 2 bases from J, the gap between germline ends came to 4 bases. The germline V gene encodes CDR1 SGDLS and CDR2 YYNGEE. The CDR3 loop is CASSVGATDTQYF. DNA for the CDR3: TGTGCCAGCAGCGTAGGAGCCACAGATACGCAGTATTTT.